This record covers a single T cell receptor beta chain. Its antigen remains unknown. The source of the sample is a study of T cells expressing NK-cell markers. Study-level points and caveats: The share of CD8+ T cells held by dominant NKG2C+ clonotypes was about 1.0-7.5% in six donors. One observes that, in a handful of donors, these clonotypes were also the leading ones within the CD3+CD56-NKG2C+ fraction. Expanded NKG2C+ T cell clones had unclear HCMV specificity.

It was by 5'RACE template switching with UMIs that TCR beta cDNA was made. TCRdb re-called the 5' RACE reads, yielding one record per CDR3 amino acid sequence without DNA. Its table records 120,000 to 150,000 distinct CDR3 sequences. The CDR3 totals 15 residues. This TCR was recovered from a man between 18 and 29 years old in good health. V and J are TRBV12-3 or TRBV12-4 and TRBJ1-3; no DNA is available, so the TRBD1 call from TCRdb remains unchecked. The sequencing sample was made of blood T cells: a sorted CD56 or NKG2C T cell subset, CD4+ or CD8+ T cells, or bulk PBMC T cells (not recorded which). CDR3 residues: CASSLGTGAGNTIYF.